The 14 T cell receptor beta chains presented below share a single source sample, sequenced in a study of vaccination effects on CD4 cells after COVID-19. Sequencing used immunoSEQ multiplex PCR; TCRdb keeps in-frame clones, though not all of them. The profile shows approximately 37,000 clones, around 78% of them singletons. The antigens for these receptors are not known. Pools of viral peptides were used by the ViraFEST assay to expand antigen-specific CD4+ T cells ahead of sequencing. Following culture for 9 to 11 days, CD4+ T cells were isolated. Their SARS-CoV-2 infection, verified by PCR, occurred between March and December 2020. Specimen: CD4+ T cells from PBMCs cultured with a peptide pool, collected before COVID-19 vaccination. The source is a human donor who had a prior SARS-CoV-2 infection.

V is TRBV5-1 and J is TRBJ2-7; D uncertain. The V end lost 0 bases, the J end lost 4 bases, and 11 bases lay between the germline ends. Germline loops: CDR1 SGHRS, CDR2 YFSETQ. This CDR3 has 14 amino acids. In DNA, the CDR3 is TGCGCCAGCAGCTTGGCCCCCCCCGAATACGAGCAGTACTTC. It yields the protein CASSLAPPEYEQYF.

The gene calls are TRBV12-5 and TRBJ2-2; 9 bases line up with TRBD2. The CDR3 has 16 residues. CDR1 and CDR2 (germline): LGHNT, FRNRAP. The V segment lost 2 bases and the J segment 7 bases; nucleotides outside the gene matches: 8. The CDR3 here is CASGLPLRSGGGELFF. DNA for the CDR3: TGTGCTAGTGGTTTGCCTCTACGTAGCGGGGGCGGGGAGCTGTTTTTT.

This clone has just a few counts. The CDR3 loop reads CSATQGYEQYF. The CDR3 region has the DNA TGCAGTGCTACCCAGGGCTACGAGCAGTACTTC. This chain uses TRBV20-1 with TRBJ2-7; D may be TRBD1 (5 bases). The CDR3 is made up of 11 amino acids. Trimming removed 4 bases at V and 3 bases at J, with 7 bases between. Germline V gene data show CDR1 as DFQATT and CDR2 as SNEGSKA (reference sequence).

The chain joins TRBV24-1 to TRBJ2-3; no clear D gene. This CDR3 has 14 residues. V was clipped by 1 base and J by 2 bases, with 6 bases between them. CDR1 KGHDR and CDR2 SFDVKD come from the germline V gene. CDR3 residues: CATSDFKVTDTQYF. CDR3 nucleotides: TGTGCCACCAGTGATTTTAAGGTCACAGATACGCAGTATTTT.

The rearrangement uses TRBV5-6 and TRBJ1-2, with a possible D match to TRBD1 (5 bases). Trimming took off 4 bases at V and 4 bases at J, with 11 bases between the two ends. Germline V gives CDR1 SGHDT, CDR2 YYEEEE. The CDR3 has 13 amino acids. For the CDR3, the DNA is TGTGCCAGCAGCCTTAGACAGTCCTATGGCTACACCTTC. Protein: CASSLRQSYGYTF.

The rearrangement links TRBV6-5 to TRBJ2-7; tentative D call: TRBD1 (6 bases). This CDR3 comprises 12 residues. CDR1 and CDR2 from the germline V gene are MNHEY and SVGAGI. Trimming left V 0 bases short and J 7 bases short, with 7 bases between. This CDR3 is CASSYSRGEQYF. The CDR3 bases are TGTGCCAGCAGTTACTCAAGGGGGGAGCAGTACTTC.

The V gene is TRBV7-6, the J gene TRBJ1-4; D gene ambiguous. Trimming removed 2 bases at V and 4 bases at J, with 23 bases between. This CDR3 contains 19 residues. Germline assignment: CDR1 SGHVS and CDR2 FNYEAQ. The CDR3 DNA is TGTGCCAGCAGCTTACGTACGGGCGGCGGATCCTATCTTAATGAAAAACTGTTTTTT. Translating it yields CASSLRTGGGSYLNEKLFF.

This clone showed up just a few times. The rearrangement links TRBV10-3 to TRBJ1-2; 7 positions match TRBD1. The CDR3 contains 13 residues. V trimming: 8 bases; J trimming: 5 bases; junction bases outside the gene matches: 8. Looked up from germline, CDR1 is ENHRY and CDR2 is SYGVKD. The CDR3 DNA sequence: TGTGCCATCCGACAGGGTGGCCCTTATGGCTACACCTTC. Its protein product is CAIRQGGPYGYTF.

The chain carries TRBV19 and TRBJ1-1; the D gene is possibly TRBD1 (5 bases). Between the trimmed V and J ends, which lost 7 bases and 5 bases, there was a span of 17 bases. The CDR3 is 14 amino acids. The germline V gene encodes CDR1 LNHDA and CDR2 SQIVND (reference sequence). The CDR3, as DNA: TGTGCCAGTACCCCAAGGGGTCGGACAACTGAAGCTTTCTTT. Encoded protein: CASTPRGRTTEAFF.

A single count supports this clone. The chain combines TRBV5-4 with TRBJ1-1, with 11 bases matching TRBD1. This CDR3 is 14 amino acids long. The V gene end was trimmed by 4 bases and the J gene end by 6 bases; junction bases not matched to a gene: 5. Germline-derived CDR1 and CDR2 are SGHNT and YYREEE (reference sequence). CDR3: CASSTRDRGSEAFF. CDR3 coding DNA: TGTGCCAGCAGCACCCGGGACAGGGGGTCTGAAGCTTTCTTT.

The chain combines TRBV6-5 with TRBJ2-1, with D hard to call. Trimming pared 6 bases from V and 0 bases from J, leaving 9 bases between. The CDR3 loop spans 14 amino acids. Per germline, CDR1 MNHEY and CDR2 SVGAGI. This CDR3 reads CASRSVGSYNEQFF. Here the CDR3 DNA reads TGTGCCAGCAGGAGCGTAGGCTCCTACAATGAGCAGTTCTTC.

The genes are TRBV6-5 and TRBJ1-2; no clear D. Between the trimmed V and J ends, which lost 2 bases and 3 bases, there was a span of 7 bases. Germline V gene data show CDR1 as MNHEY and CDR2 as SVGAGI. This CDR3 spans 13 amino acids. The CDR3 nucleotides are TGTGCCAGCAGTTACGGGCAGGACTATGGCTACACCTTC. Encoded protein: CASSYGQDYGYTF.

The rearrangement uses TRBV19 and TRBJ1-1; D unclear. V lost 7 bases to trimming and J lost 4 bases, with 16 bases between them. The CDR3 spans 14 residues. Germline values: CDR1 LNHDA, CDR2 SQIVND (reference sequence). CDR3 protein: CASNWRGLGTEAFF. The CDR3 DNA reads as TGTGCCAGTAACTGGAGAGGCCTGGGCACTGAAGCTTTCTTT.

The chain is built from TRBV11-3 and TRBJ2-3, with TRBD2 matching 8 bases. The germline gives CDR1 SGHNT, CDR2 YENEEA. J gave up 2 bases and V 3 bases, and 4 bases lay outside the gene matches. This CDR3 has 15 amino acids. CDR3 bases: TGTGCCAGCAGCTTGGGGGGACTAGACACAGATACGCAGTATTTT. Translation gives CASSLGGLDTDTQYF.